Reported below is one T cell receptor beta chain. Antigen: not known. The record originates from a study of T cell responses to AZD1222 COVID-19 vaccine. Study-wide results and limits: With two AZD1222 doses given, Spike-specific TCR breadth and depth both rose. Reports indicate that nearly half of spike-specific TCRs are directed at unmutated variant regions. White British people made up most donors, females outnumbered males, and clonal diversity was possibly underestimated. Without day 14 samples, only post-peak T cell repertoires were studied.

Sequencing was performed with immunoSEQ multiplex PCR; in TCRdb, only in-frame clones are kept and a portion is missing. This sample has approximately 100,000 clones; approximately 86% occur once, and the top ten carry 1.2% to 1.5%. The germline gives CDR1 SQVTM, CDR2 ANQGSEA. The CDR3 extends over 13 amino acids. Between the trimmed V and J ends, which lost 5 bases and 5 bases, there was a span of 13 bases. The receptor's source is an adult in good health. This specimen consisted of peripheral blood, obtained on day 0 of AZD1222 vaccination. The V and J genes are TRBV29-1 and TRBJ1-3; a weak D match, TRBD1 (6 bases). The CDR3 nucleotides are TGCAGCGTTCAGACAGGTGCTCGAAACACCATATATTTT. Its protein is CSVQTGARNTIYF.